Below are 20 T cell receptor beta chains sequenced from a single sample in a study of blood T cell repertoires in COVID-19. Clones were read by immunoSEQ multiplex PCR, and TCRdb kept only the in-frame ones, dropping some. The sample has 110,000 to 150,000 clones, approximately 80% seen once. Input material: peripheral blood. These receptors were obtained from a woman between 50 and 59 years old with acute or convalescent COVID-19.

The chain recombines TRBV6-5 with TRBJ1-2; D not certain. Germline CDR1 MNHEY, CDR2 SVGAGI. V was pared by 5 bases and J by 3 bases, with 10 bases between. The CDR3 loop spans 13 amino acids. The CDR3: CASSLPGYYGYTF. The CDR3 region has the DNA TGTGCCAGCAGTCTTCCCGGTTACTATGGCTACACCTTC.

The V gene is TRBV10-3, the J gene TRBJ2-7, with D perhaps matching TRBD1 (6 bases). Germline V gives CDR1 ENHRY, CDR2 SYGVKD. The CDR3 consists of 16 residues. Trimming pared 3 bases from V and 1 base from J, leaving 16 bases between. The CDR3 nucleotides are TGTGCCATCAGTGACACCAACCGGGACAATTCCTACGAGCAGTACTTC. This codes for CAISDTNRDNSYEQYF.

V is TRBV27 and J is TRBJ2-3, with 8 bases aligning to TRBD2. The germline gives CDR1 MNHEY, CDR2 SMNVEV (reference sequence). The CDR3 runs to 15 residues. V trimming: 8 bases; J trimming: 4 bases; junction bases outside the gene matches: 11. The CDR3 nucleotides read TGTGCCAGCTACCTCCGGGGGGGGCCTTCAGATACGCAGTATTTT. Translation: CASYLRGGPSDTQYF.

The chain uses TRBV28 and TRBJ1-5; no clear D. The germline gives CDR1 MDHEN, CDR2 SYDVKM. This CDR3 is built from 13 residues. V shed 6 bases and J shed 8 bases, with 14 bases lying between them. Here the CDR3 reads CASRQASGEPQHF. CDR3 nucleotides: TGTGCCAGCAGACAAGCCTCCGGGGAGCCCCAGCATTTT.

CDR3 region: CASSQETQGPGEQYF. CDR3 nucleotide sequence: TGCGCCAGCAGCCAAGAGACACAGGGGCCGGGAGAGCAGTACTTC. The chain uses TRBV4-1 and TRBJ2-7; TRBD1 matches 7 bases. The ends lost 0 bases at V and 7 bases at J; junction bases unmatched: 9. Per germline, CDR1 MGHRA and CDR2 YSYEKL. The CDR3 contains 15 residues.

The chain uses TRBV6-2 or TRBV6-3 and TRBJ2-7, with D perhaps matching TRBD2 (5 bases). Trimming shortened V by 2 bases and J by 2 bases, and 19 bases separated the two germline ends. Germline assignment: CDR1 MNHEY and CDR2 SVGEGT. The CDR3 spans 17 residues. CDR3 sequence: CASSYGSYTPVPYEQYF. The CDR3 DNA sequence: TGTGCCAGCAGTTACGGGAGTTACACCCCCGTTCCCTACGAGCAGTACTTC.

The rearrangement uses TRBV5-8 and TRBJ2-6; D call uncertain. The CDR3 extends over 17 amino acids. Germline values: CDR1 SGHTS, CDR2 YDEGEE. V lost 0 bases and J lost 1, with 11 bases in between. DNA for the CDR3: TGTGCCAGCAGCTTGGCGGTTGTGTCATCTGGGGCCAACGTCCTGACTTTC. Amino acids: CASSLAVVSSGANVLTF.

This rearrangement joins TRBV5-1 to TRBJ2-1, with a possible D match to TRBD2 (6 bases). The V end was cut by 4 bases, the J end by 7 bases, with 12 bases between. Germline V gene sequence: CDR1 SGHRS, CDR2 YFSETQ. CDR3 length: 13 residues. Here the CDR3 DNA reads TGCGCCAGCAGCGCCGGCGGGGCAAATGAGCAGTTCTTC. Protein sequence: CASSAGGANEQFF.

V gene TRBV5-1 combines with J gene TRBJ2-3; D is ambiguous. This CDR3 spans 14 amino acids. V lost 4 bases and J lost 5, with 14 bases in between. Germline loops: CDR1 SGHRS, CDR2 YFSETQ. The DNA for the CDR3 is TGCGCCAGCAGCCCCTCTCTGGTCGGAGATACGCAGTATTTT. Protein product: CASSPSLVGDTQYF.

This clone has a handful of counts. The chain is built from TRBV18 and TRBJ1-5, with 7 positions matching TRBD1. The germline V gene has CDR1 KGHSH and CDR2 LQKENI. After removal of 3 bases from V and 5 bases from J, the junction contained 7 bases not matched to a gene. The CDR3 is 15 amino acids. The CDR3 loop reads CASSPGTAIHQPQHF. The CDR3 nucleotides read TGTGCCAGCTCACCCGGGACAGCGATTCATCAGCCCCAGCATTTT.

The genes are TRBV7-6 and TRBJ2-3; D perhaps matches TRBD2 (5 bases). CDR1 SGHVS and CDR2 FNYEAQ come from the germline V gene. V was cut by 5 bases and J by 8 bases, with 20 bases left in between. The CDR3 has 15 amino acids. CDR3 DNA sequence: TGTGCCAGCAGCCCGACAAGGCAAATCACTAGTACGCAGTATTTT. Translated: CASSPTRQITSTQYF.

The chain employs TRBV9 and TRBJ1-5; 8 bases map to TRBD1. The germline V gene encodes CDR1 SGDLS and CDR2 YYNGEE. The CDR3 has 16 residues. Trimming took 2 bases from V and 5 from J; bases not matched to a gene: 9. CDR3 in DNA: TGTGCCAGCAGCGTCGGAGCCGGACAGGGACATCAGCCCCAGCATTTT. Translated, it gives CASSVGAGQGHQPQHF.

V is TRBV10-3 and J is TRBJ1-5, with 10 bases lining up with TRBD1. Trimming took 3 bases from V and 6 from J; bases not matched to a gene: 5. CDR1 and CDR2 (germline): ENHRY, SYGVKD. The CDR3 is made up of 15 amino acids. The CDR3 reads CAISDWTGGGQPQHF. CDR3 in DNA: TGTGCCATCAGTGACTGGACAGGGGGGGGTCAGCCCCAGCATTTT.

The chain joins TRBV5-1 to TRBJ1-1, with D perhaps TRBD1 (6 bases). V was clipped by 5 bases and J by 2 bases, with 10 bases between them. CDR3 size: 13 residues. CDR1 and CDR2 from the germline V gene are SGHRS and YFSETQ. For the CDR3, the DNA is TGCGCCAGCAGACGGACAGACAACACTGAAGCTTTCTTT. This encodes CASRRTDNTEAFF.

V and J are TRBV3-1 (or the pseudogene TRBV3-2) and TRBJ1-2; D remains ambiguous. With 0 bases removed from V and 8 bases from J, the gap between germline ends came to 4 bases. CDR1 and CDR2 (germline): LGHDT, YNNKEL (reference sequence). The CDR3 totals 11 residues. The CDR3 here is CASSQERGYTF. The CDR3 nucleotides are TGTGCCAGCAGCCAAGAGAGGGGCTACACCTTC.

This clone was seen only once. This chain links TRBV29-1 with TRBJ2-1, with D possibly TRBD2 on 5 matching bases. This CDR3 is 13 amino acids long. Germline V lookup: CDR1 SQVTM, CDR2 ANQGSEA. V shed 7 bases and J shed 0 bases, with 10 bases lying between them. The CDR3 DNA follows: TGCAGCGCCGATGGGAGCTCCTACAATGAGCAGTTCTTC. It specifies CSADGSSYNEQFF.

This rearrangement joins TRBV6-5 to TRBJ1-1, with D perhaps matching TRBD1 (6 bases). Germline V gene sequence: CDR1 MNHEY, CDR2 SVGAGI. This CDR3 region has 15 residues. The V end lost 4 bases, the J end lost 2 bases, and 14 bases lay between the germline ends. CDR3 protein: CASSSFGGANTEAFF. CDR3 DNA: TGTGCCAGCAGTTCCTTTGGGGGCGCAAACACTGAAGCTTTCTTT.

This clone was counted ten times or more. The chain has TRBV19 and TRBJ2-2; D is perhaps TRBD2 (6 bases). CDR1 LNHDA and CDR2 SQIVND come from the germline V gene (reference sequence). The CDR3 is 14 residues long. V was shortened by 6 bases and J by 1 base, with 9 bases between the two germline ends. The CDR3, as DNA: TGTGCCAGTAGCCGGACTATGAACACCGGGGAGCTGTTTTTT. This codes for CASSRTMNTGELFF.

This clone turned up a few times. The CDR3: CASSPRNEKLFF. The CDR3 nucleotides are TGTGCCAGCAGCCCTAGAAATGAAAAACTGTTTTTT. V and J are TRBV3-1 (or the pseudogene TRBV3-2) and TRBJ1-4; no reliable D call. This CDR3 comprises 12 residues. Germline CDR1 is LGHDT and CDR2 is YNNKEL (reference sequence). Trimming removed 4 bases from V and 5 bases from J, with 5 bases in between.

This clone was recorded only once. In DNA, the CDR3 is TGCAGTGCTAGTAAGGAGGGACAGGATAAATACTCTGGAAACACCATATATTTT. Translation gives CSASKEGQDKYSGNTIYF. The chain recombines TRBV20-1 with TRBJ1-3; 8 bases line up with TRBD1. V gave up 3 bases and J gave up 0 bases; unmatched junction bases: 13. The length of the CDR3 is 18 residues. The germline V gene encodes CDR1 DFQATT and CDR2 SNEGSKA (reference sequence).